The entry below gives a single TCR beta chain sequence along with its context. The antigen remains unidentified. Method: immunoSEQ multiplex PCR; TCRdb's copy keeps in-frame clones and lacks some. The data contain about 93,000 clones, about 93% of them singletons. This sample was taken from a study of graft-versus-host responses after intestinal transplantation. In the study overall: Transplants given to recipients were multivisceral, liver-intestinal, or isolated intestinal. Following induction with anti-thymocyte globulin, all recipients were given tacrolimus and steroids for 2 to 4 years.

Overall study results and limits: Marrow from the recipient contained GvH clones, some of which had appeared first in ileum or blood. The presence of high graft-versus-host to host-versus-graft clonal ratios in allografts characterized patients with graft-donor T cell macrochimerism.

The sample in question was unstimulated CD8+ T cells sorted from spleen or lymph node cells, obtained before intestinal transplant. This sequence was found in a human donor who received an intestinal transplant.

The CDR3 spells CASSSTGIPYGYTF. The DNA of the CDR3 is TGTGCCAGCAGCTCGACAGGGATCCCCTATGGCTACACCTTC. This chain uses TRBV13 with TRBJ1-2; 7 bases map to TRBD1. The CDR3 length is 14 residues. Trimming removed 4 bases from V and 4 bases from J; junction bases left unmatched: 6. Germline V gene sequence: CDR1 PRHDT, CDR2 FYEKMQ (reference sequence). Based on the CDR3 plus reference TRBV13 and TRBJ1-2, the full variable domain is AAGVIQSPRHLIKEKRETATLKCYPIPRHDTVYWYQQGPGQDPQFLISFYEKMQSDKGSIPDRFSAQQFSDYHSELNMSSLELGDSALYFCASSSTGIPYGYTFGSGTRLTVV.